One and the same sample provided the 4 T cell receptor beta chains below, sequenced in a study of blood T cell repertoires in COVID-19. Profiling relied on immunoSEQ multiplex PCR, and the TCRdb table lists in-frame clones only, not all of them. The profile shows about 56,000 clones, roughly 89% of them singletons. What was sequenced was peripheral blood. These receptors were taken from a woman aged 55-75 years with COVID-19, enrolled during active disease.

This clone was seen once. The CDR3 DNA sequence: TGTGCCAGCAGTCCCATGACTAGCGGAAAAGAGACCCAGTACTTC. Amino acid sequence: CASSPMTSGKETQYF. This chain joins TRBV7-9 and TRBJ2-5; 9 nucleotides agree with TRBD2. V lost 6 bases and J lost 3; bases outside the gene matches: 8. Germline V gene sequence: CDR1 SEHNR, CDR2 FQNEAQ (reference sequence). The CDR3 contains 15 residues.

This clone was counted a single time. V is TRBV15 and J is TRBJ2-3, with a possible D match to TRBD1 (7 bases). This CDR3 spans 15 amino acids. Germline CDR1 is LNHNV and CDR2 is YYDKDF (reference sequence). V was trimmed by 2 bases and J by 1 base, leaving 10 bases between them. The DNA for the CDR3 is TGTGCCACCAGCAGAACAGGGGAGGGCACAGATACGCAGTATTTT. This codes for CATSRTGEGTDTQYF. The variable domain in full, completed from reference TRBV15 and TRBJ2-3, reads DAMVIQNPRYQVTQFGKPVTLSCSQTLNHNVMYWYQQKSSQAPKLLFHYYDKDFNNEADTPDNFQSRRPNTSFCFLDIRSPGLGDTAMYLCATSRTGEGTDTQYFGPGTRLTVL.

The chain combines TRBV19 with TRBJ2-3, with a tentative D call TRBD1 (5 bases). The CDR3 runs to 15 residues. The germline V and J ends were trimmed by 2 bases and 3 bases, with 12 bases remaining between them. CDR1 and CDR2 from the germline V gene are LNHDA and SQIVND (reference sequence). CDR3 region: CASSIQGFGTDTQYF. The CDR3 nucleotides read TGTGCCAGTAGTATACAGGGATTTGGAACAGATACGCAGTATTTT.

This chain connects TRBV24-1 to TRBJ2-5, with 10 bases lining up with TRBD1. The CDR3 is 15 amino acids. Losses at the gene ends were 9 bases for V and 1 base for J; bases not matched to a gene: 7. In germline, CDR1 is KGHDR, CDR2 SFDVKD. The DNA for the CDR3 is TGTGCCACCGGCTCCGGGACAGGGGCCCAAGAGACCCAGTACTTC. This codes for CATGSGTGAQETQYF.